Presented here are 12 T cell receptor beta chains from one specimen sequenced in a study of identical twins. TCRdb re-analysed the 5' RACE reads in MiXCR, keeping a single row per CDR3 protein. The sample lists 400,000 to 550,000 distinct CDR3 sequences; around 20% were seen once. This same sample was also part of a study on T cells expressing NK-cell markers.

The sample consisted of CD4+ T cells sorted from blood. The source of these receptors is a woman aged 18-29 years in good health.

The chain joins TRBV15 to TRBJ2-3, with D perhaps TRBD2 (6 bases). This CDR3 is 16 amino acids long. From germline, CDR1 is LNHNV and CDR2 YYDKDF (reference sequence). V was cut by 2 bases and J by 0 bases, with 12 bases left in between. The CDR3 region is CATSRPPGVSTDTQYF. The CDR3 nucleotides read TGTGCCACCAGCAGACCCCCGGGAGTGAGCACAGATACGCAGTATTTT.

This clonotype was observed a handful of times. The V call is TRBV20-1, the J call TRBJ1-6, with 7 bases fitting TRBD1. J was trimmed by 5 bases and V by 0 bases; bases with no gene match: 4. Per the germline V gene, CDR1 is DFQATT and CDR2 is SNEGSKA (reference sequence). The CDR3 sequence is 15 residues long. The CDR3 coding sequence is TGCAGTGCTAGAGAAGGAACAGGGGATAATTCACCCCTCCACTTT. This codes for CSAREGTGDNSPLHF.

This chain links TRBV9 with TRBJ2-3, with TRBD1 matching over 10 bases. This CDR3 comprises 16 residues. The ends lost 0 bases at V and 4 bases at J; junction bases unmatched: 5. Germline assignment: CDR1 SGDLS and CDR2 YYNGEE. CDR3 sequence reads: CASSVAGQGTSDTQYF. The CDR3 coding sequence is TGTGCCAGCAGCGTAGCGGGACAGGGGACGTCAGATACGCAGTATTTT.

There are a few counts of this clonotype. V gene TRBV6-2 or TRBV6-3 combines with J gene TRBJ2-3, with 8 bases lining up with TRBD2. The CDR3 totals 14 residues. CDR1 MNHEY and CDR2 SVGEGT come from the germline V gene. V shed 2 bases and J 4 bases; nucleotides not matched to a gene: 2. The DNA for the CDR3 is TGTGCCAGCAGTTACAGCGGGAGCGCAGATACGCAGTATTTT. Its protein product is CASSYSGSADTQYF.

This sequence joins TRBV3-1 and TRBJ1-6, with TRBD1 identical over 8 bases. This CDR3 is 12 amino acids long. The germline V gene has CDR1 LGHDT and CDR2 YNNKEL (reference sequence). The trim removed 6 bases at V and 10 bases at J, leaving 2 bases unmatched. The chain's CDR3 is CASSDRGSPLHF. In DNA, the CDR3 is TGTGCCAGCAGTGACAGGGGATCACCCCTCCACTTT. The full variable domain, in which reference TRBV3-1 and TRBJ1-6 provide the parts outside the CDR3, is DTAVSQTPKYLVTQMGNDKSIKCEQNLGHDTMYWYKQDSKKFLKIMFSYNNKELIINETVPNRFSPKSPDKAHLNLHINSLELGDSAVYFCASSDRGSPLHFGNGTRLTVT.

This chain uses TRBV12-3 or TRBV12-4 with TRBJ2-7; D is possibly TRBD2 (6 bases). V was clipped by 4 bases and J by 0 bases, with 10 bases between them. The CDR3 is made up of 14 amino acids. The CDR3 loop reads CASSSERASYEQYF. The CDR3 bases are TGTGCCAGCAGTTCGGAGCGGGCCTCCTACGAGCAGTACTTC.

J is TRBJ2-1 and V is TRBV20-1; D call uncertain. The V and J ends lost 1 base and 14 bases respectively, with 9 bases between them. CDR3 length: 10 amino acids. The germline V gene has CDR1 DFQATT and CDR2 SNEGSKA (reference sequence). In nucleotides, the CDR3 is TGCAGTGCTAGAGCCCCCCTTGAGTTCTTC. Translation gives CSARAPLEFF.

This sequence joins TRBV29-1 and TRBJ2-3; D not resolved. Per the germline V gene, CDR1 is SQVTM and CDR2 is ANQGSEA. The V end lost 5 bases, the J end lost 10 bases, and 13 bases lay between the germline ends. The CDR3 consists of 11 residues. CDR3 sequence reads: CSVPSPKAQYF. The CDR3 DNA sequence: TGCAGCGTTCCTAGTCCCAAGGCGCAGTATTTT.

This clonotype was counted only a few times. The CDR3 is CSARMAGTSTDTQYF. CDR3 nucleotides: TGCAGTGCTAGAATGGCGGGGACTAGCACAGATACGCAGTATTTT. V and J are TRBV20-1 and TRBJ2-3, with a tentative D call TRBD2 (6 bases). With 2 bases removed from V and 0 bases from J, the gap between germline ends came to 12 bases. This CDR3 comprises 15 residues. Germline V gives CDR1 DFQATT, CDR2 SNEGSKA (reference sequence).

The table lists this clonotype with many counts. The genes are TRBV6-5 and TRBJ1-1; D possibly corresponds to TRBD1 (6 bases). The CDR3 spans 12 residues. The germline gives CDR1 MNHEY, CDR2 SVGAGI. V was shortened by 5 bases and J by 8 bases, with 12 bases between the two germline ends. The CDR3 nucleotides read TGTGCCAGCAGTCCTCCGACAGGAGAAGCTTTCTTT. It specifies CASSPPTGEAFF.

The chain is built from TRBV18 and TRBJ2-5; a possible D gene is TRBD1 (6 bases). Trimming removed 3 bases at V and 3 bases at J, with 11 bases between. Germline CDR1 KGHSH, CDR2 LQKENI. The CDR3 has 14 residues. The CDR3 region is CASSPPTGKETQYF. CDR3 bases: TGTGCCAGCTCACCCCCGACAGGAAAAGAGACCCAGTACTTC.

The table lists this clonotype with a few counts. The V and J genes are TRBV5-1 and TRBJ1-1; D unresolved. The V end was cut by 1 base, the J end by 1 base, with 11 bases between. The V gene's germline CDR1 is SGHRS and CDR2 YFSETQ. The length of the CDR3 is 15 residues. The CDR3 region is CASSLMQARNTEAFF. The CDR3 DNA reads TGCGCCAGCAGCTTGATGCAGGCTCGGAACACTGAAGCTTTCTTT.